Listed below are T cell receptor beta chains from one sample, sequenced in a study of shared clonotypes between healthy human individuals. Assay used: immunoSEQ multiplex PCR; TCRdb lists only in-frame clones, some missing. The sample contains some 740,000 clones, 80% to 95% of which appear only once. The material sequenced was naive CD8+ T cells sorted from blood. Every receptor here comes from a young man in good health. Both conserved end residues are part of each CDR3. Each record gives: clone size, D gene, J gene, V gene, CDR3 protein, CDR3 DNA. D genes are given only for firm matches. Size tells how often a clone was seen (once, few, many) or the class of an expanded clone, and some rows leave it out.

>-|TRBD1|TRBJ2-7|TRBV14
CASSQVDRGAYEQYF
TGTGCCAGCAGCCAAGTCGACAGGGGGGCCTACGAGCAGTACTTC
>-|-|TRBJ2-3|TRBV9
CASSEEGQPDTQYF
TGTGCCAGCAGCGAGGAGGGACAGCCAGATACGCAGTATTTT
>-|-|TRBJ2-1|TRBV6-1
CASRVRLDNEQFF
TGTGCCAGCAGGGTCCGACTAGACAATGAGCAGTTCTTC
>once|-|TRBJ2-7|TRBV13
CASSFRGTSYEQYF
TGTGCCAGCAGCTTCCGGGGGACCAGCTACGAGCAGTACTTC
>-|-|TRBJ1-1|TRBV7-8
CASSLGRKLLEAFF
TGTGCCAGCAGCTTAGGGCGCAAACTCTTAGAAGCTTTCTTT
>-|TRBD2|TRBJ2-7|TRBV5-6
CASSYASGSPSDEQYF
TGTGCCAGCAGCTATGCTAGCGGGAGCCCATCTGACGAGCAGTACTTC
>-|-|TRBJ2-2|TRBV4-2
CASSQGQAANTGELFF
TGTGCCAGCAGCCAAGGACAGGCCGCCAACACCGGGGAGCTGTTTTTT
>-|-|TRBJ2-1|TRBV10-3
CAISVPGSIYEQFF
TGTGCCATCAGTGTCCCCGGGAGTATCTATGAGCAGTTCTTC
>-|-|TRBJ2-1|TRBV19
CASRINPGPYYNEQFF
TGTGCCAGTAGAATAAACCCGGGACCGTATTACAATGAGCAGTTCTTC
>-|TRBD1|TRBJ2-7|TRBV28
CASIPTGASYEQYF
TGTGCCAGCATCCCGACAGGGGCCTCCTACGAGCAGTACTTC
>-|-|TRBJ1-2|TRBV4-1
CASSYPSGDWYGYTF
TGCGCCAGCAGTTACCCGAGCGGGGATTGGTATGGCTACACCTTC
>-|-|TRBJ1-1|TRBV27
CASLPSGGGNTEAFF
TGTGCCAGCCTACCTAGCGGGGGGGGGAACACTGAAGCTTTCTTT
>once|-|TRBJ1-1|TRBV5-1
CASSLVNQELNTEAFF
TGCGCCAGCAGCTTAGTAAATCAGGAACTGAACACTGAAGCTTTCTTT
>-|-|TRBJ2-1|TRBV27
CASSLQLMTYNEQFF
TGTGCCAGCAGTTTACAGCTTATGACCTACAATGAGCAGTTCTTC
>-|TRBD1|TRBJ2-7|TRBV28
CASSWDRESSYEQYF
TGTGCCAGCAGTTGGGACAGGGAGAGCTCCTACGAGCAGTACTTC
>-|TRBD2|TRBJ2-3|TRBV2
CASKSVTSGPYTDTQYF
TGTGCCAGCAAATCGGTGACTAGCGGGCCCTACACAGATACGCAGTATTTT
>-|-|TRBJ2-3|TRBV18
CASSPPDTARPTDTQYF
TGTGCCAGCTCACCACCGGACACCGCTCGCCCTACAGATACGCAGTATTTT
>-|TRBD1|TRBJ1-2|TRBV7-9
CASSLTGGDYGYTF
TGTGCCAGCAGCTTAACAGGGGGCGACTATGGCTACACCTTC
>-|-|TRBJ2-1|TRBV30
CAWRLAHRGNEQFF
TGTGCCTGGAGACTAGCGCACAGGGGCAATGAGCAGTTCTTC
>-|TRBD1|TRBJ2-7|TRBV5-4
CASRASGQSSYEQYF
TGTGCCAGCAGGGCATCGGGACAGAGCTCCTACGAGCAGTACTTC
>-|TRBD1|TRBJ2-1|TRBV23-1
CASNAGPGQGRDEQFF
TGCGCCAGCAACGCAGGACCGGGACAGGGAAGGGATGAGCAGTTCTTC
>-|TRBD2|TRBJ2-1|TRBV28
CASSFRGRGTNEQFF
TGTGCCAGCAGTTTTCGCGGGAGGGGGACCAATGAGCAGTTCTTC
>-|-|TRBJ1-1|TRBV4-1
CASSQDGRSNTEAFF
TGCGCCAGCAGCCAAGATGGGAGGTCGAACACTGAAGCTTTCTTT
>-|-|TRBJ2-7|TRBV28
CASTFGLSEQYF
TGTGCCAGCACCTTCGGCCTTAGCGAGCAGTACTTC